The sample holds a few counts of the clone carrying this TCR beta chain. This CDR3 has 15 amino acids. Trimming took 3 bases from V and 4 from J, leaving 14 bases between them. Regarding time point: sample taken at primary tumor resection. From tumor, nontumor lung or frozen PBMC, whole RNA was taken unsorted for sequencing. The donors comprised some 72 untreated early-stage non-small cell lung cancer patients. The data were taken from a study of spatial heterogeneity in lung cancer. Overall study: There were, on average, more than ten raw-read appearances for each unique TCR and UMI combination.

Each molecule of TCR cDNA was tagged with one unique molecular identifier. TCRdb fed the 5' RACE reads into MiXCR, producing one record per CDR3 protein. The table has under 100,000 distinct CDR3 sequences, over 8.5% seen once. This sequence joins TRBV12-3 or TRBV12-4 and TRBJ2-3, with TRBD2 as a possible D gene (6 bases). This sequence originates from a male donor with early-stage non-small cell lung cancer. The sample here was PBMCs, taken at surgery. The CDR3 spells CASSFGGSISDTQYF. CDR3 sequence (DNA): TGTGCCAGCAGTTTCGGGGGATCGATATCAGATACGCAGTATTTT.